Reported below is one T cell receptor beta chain. Reanalyzing the 5' RACE reads, TCRdb keeps one entry per CDR3 protein, without DNA. The specimen's table records approximately 420,000 distinct CDR3 sequences. The germline CDR1 and CDR2 sequences are SEHNR and FQNEAQ (reference sequence). The CDR3 consists of 14 residues. This entry belongs to a study of T cells expressing NK-cell markers. Sequencing was done on a sample of blood T cells: a sorted CD56 or NKG2C T cell subset, CD4+ or CD8+ T cells, or bulk PBMC T cells (not recorded which). The TCR originated in a woman between 50 and 59 years old in good health. The chain carries TRBV7-9 and TRBJ1-2. The CDR3 sequence is CASSLTQGRDGYTF.